A selection of T cell receptor beta chains follows, all from one sample in a study of blood T cell repertoires in COVID-19. Sequencing used immunoSEQ multiplex PCR; TCRdb keeps in-frame clones, though not all of them. This sample has approximately 180,000 clones, with about 91% found just once. The sample was PBMCs or T cells enriched from blood (not recorded which). The receptors derive from a woman aged 40-49 years with acute COVID-19. CDR3s include the opening cysteine and the closing phenylalanine or tryptophan. A D gene is named only where the DNA matches it firmly. The size field is filled for only some rows; it gives once, few, many or a size class.

TRBJ2-7 | once | TRBV28 | TRBD2 | TGTGCCAGCAGGGTTGGAAGTAGCGGGGGCCGCGAGCAGTACTTC | CASRVGSSGGREQYF
TRBJ2-3 | . | TRBV11-2 | . | TGTGCCAGCAGCTTAGATCCCCAGACGACTTTCACAGATACGCAGTATTTT | CASSLDPQTTFTDTQYF
TRBJ1-1 | . | TRBV10-3 | . | TGTGCCATCAGGACCCTGATCCGGGACACTGAAGCTTTCTTT | CAIRTLIRDTEAFF
TRBJ2-1 | once | TRBV21-1 | . | TGTGCCAGCAGCAAAGGTCGGGGTAGCGGAAAAAGCTCCTACAATGAGCAGTTCTTC | CASSKGRGSGKSSYNEQFF
TRBJ1-2 | . | TRBV6-5 | TRBD1 | TGTGCCAGCAGTTACGGTTCGGCAGGGGGCGATGGCTACACCTTC | CASSYGSAGGDGYTF
TRBJ2-1 | . | TRBV4-2 | TRBD2 | TGTGCCAGCAGCCTTAGGACTAGCGGGGATTACAATGAGCAGTTCTTC | CASSLRTSGDYNEQFF
TRBJ2-1 | . | TRBV21-1 | . | TGTGCCAGCAGCAAAGGGTGCAGCGCCTACAATGAGCAGTTCTTC | CASSKGCSAYNEQFF
TRBJ1-6 | . | TRBV10-2 | . | TGCGCCAGCAGTGAGTACAGGCCCAGTTATAATTCACCCCTCCACTTT | CASSEYRPSYNSPLHF
TRBJ2-3 | . | TRBV6-5 | . | TGTGCCAGCAGATGGGAGAGCACAGATACGCAGTATTTT | CASRWESTDTQYF
TRBJ1-4 | . | TRBV27 | TRBD1 | TGTGCCAGCAGCCCGGACAGGGAAAATGAAAAACTGTTTTTT | CASSPDRENEKLFF
TRBJ1-1 | . | TRBV6-6 | . | TGTGCCAGCAGCGGACATGTGGCTTTCTTT | CASSGHVAFF
TRBJ1-2 | . | TRBV29-1 | . | TGCAGCGTTGGGGGGGACGGGAATCTTGACACATATGGCTACACCTTC | CSVGGDGNLDTYGYTF
TRBJ2-3 | . | TRBV28 | TRBD2 | TGTGCCAGCAGTTGGACTAGCGGAGGCACAGATACGCAGTATTTT | CASSWTSGGTDTQYF
TRBJ1-4 | . | TRBV5-1 | . | TGCGCCAGCAGCCTCACGGGGGTCCGAGAGGAAAAACTGTTTTTT | CASSLTGVREEKLFF
TRBJ2-7 | . | TRBV18 | TRBD1 | TGTGCCAGCTCACCTAGGGGACAGGGGCATAGCTACGAGCAGTACTTC | CASSPRGQGHSYEQYF